The 25 T cell receptor beta chains below all came from one sample that was sequenced in a study of T cell clonotyping in hematopoietic cell transplantation listed by TCRdb under 2021. The time point label, read with the paper, signifies: recipient sample about 28 days before transplant, after cytoreduction. The method behind the library was the immunoSEQ multiplex PCR assay. TCRdb obtained this table from immuneACCESS and retained in-frame rearrangements with V and J assigned. These tables miss some clones; where compared with another copy, unresolved V genes account for less than half of the shortfall, and the remainder is unexplained. This sample has approximately 44,000 clones in its table, and about four fifths of those were observed once. The top ten clonotypes cover approximately 5.4% of the sample. Sequencing used peripheral blood mononuclear cells, obtained before stem cell transplant. The origin of the receptors is a man aged 55 to 69 with myelodysplastic syndrome. Some clones in this sample may be carry-over from other donors' samples.

V is TRBV5-1 and J is TRBJ1-1; 8 bases match TRBD1. CDR1 is SGHRS, CDR2 YFSETQ, per germline. There are 16 residues in the CDR3. After removal of 4 bases from V and 2 bases from J, the junction contained 10 bases not matched to a gene. CDR3: CASSPDRGGGNTEAFF. DNA for the CDR3: TGCGCCAGCAGCCCCGACAGGGGCGGGGGAAACACTGAAGCTTTCTTT.

This chain joins TRBV7-9 and TRBJ2-5, with D possibly TRBD1 on 6 matching bases. The germline V and J ends were trimmed by 5 bases and 2 bases, with 18 bases remaining between them. This CDR3 has 16 residues. The germline V gene has CDR1 SEHNR and CDR2 FQNEAQ (reference sequence). The CDR3 DNA is TGTGCCAGCAGCCCCCCCTACAGGGCCGCGCAAGAGACCCAGTACTTC. Translation gives CASSPPYRAAQETQYF. The complete variable domain, with remaining parts taken from reference TRBV7-9 and TRBJ2-5, reads DTGVSQNPRHKITKRGQNVTFRCDPISEHNRLYWYRQTLGQGPEFLTYFQNEAQLEKSRLLSDRFSAERPKGSFSTLEIQRTEQGDSAMYLCASSPPYRAAQETQYFGPGTRLLVL.

V and J are TRBV5-8 and TRBJ2-7; no clear D gene. CDR1 is SGHTS, CDR2 YDEGEE, per germline. This CDR3 has 18 residues. Trimming cost V 0 bases and J 2 bases, with 21 bases left between them. CDR3 residues: CASSLVRQAPPTPYEQYF. Written as DNA, the CDR3 is TGTGCCAGCAGCTTGGTAAGGCAGGCACCCCCAACCCCCTACGAGCAGTACTTC.

V and J are TRBV2 and TRBJ1-2; possible D gene TRBD1, 6 bases. Germline lookup yields CDR1 SNHLY and CDR2 FYNNEI. CDR3 length equals 13 residues. The V gene lost 5 bases and the J gene lost 0 bases, with 7 bases spanning the gap. CDR3 residues: CASSWTANYGYTF. Written as DNA, the CDR3 is TGTGCCAGCAGTTGGACAGCTAACTATGGCTACACCTTC.

This chain joins TRBV7-2 and TRBJ1-6, with D possibly matching TRBD1 (6 bases). The CDR3 extends over 15 amino acids. Germline loops: CDR1 SGHTA, CDR2 FQGNSA. V dropped 5 bases and J dropped 6 bases, with 14 bases sitting between them. CDR3 amino acids: CASSIDRSFNSPLHF. CDR3 bases: TGTGCCAGCAGCATAGACAGGTCTTTTAATTCACCCCTCCACTTT. Together with reference TRBV7-2 and TRBJ1-6, the CDR3 gives the full variable domain: GAGVSQSPSNKVTEKGKDVELRCDPISGHTALYWYRQSLGQGLEFLIYFQGNSAPDKSGLPSDRFSAERTGGSVSTLTIQRTQQEDSAVYLCASSIDRSFNSPLHFGNGTRLTVT.

The V call is TRBV5-8, the J call TRBJ1-5; D possibly corresponds to TRBD1 (5 bases). Germline lookup yields CDR1 SGHTS and CDR2 YDEGEE. The ends were cut back, 0 bases at V and 7 bases at J, with 11 bases in the middle. The CDR3 consists of 14 residues. The CDR3 bases are TGTGCCAGCAGCTTGGTTCCGAGGGGCCAGCCCCAGCATTTT. It specifies CASSLVPRGQPQHF.

The gene calls are TRBV10-1 and TRBJ2-7; TRBD1 matches 9 bases. The CDR3 has 15 residues. Germline assignment: CDR1 WNHNN and CDR2 SYGVQD (reference sequence). V shed 4 bases, J shed 6 bases, and the junction held 10 bases outside the gene matches. The CDR3 spells CASSGMGQGFFEQYF. The CDR3 DNA follows: TGCGCCAGCAGTGGTATGGGACAGGGTTTCTTCGAGCAGTACTTC.

This chain's CDR3 is CASSLGRGQGYQPQHF. CDR3 in DNA: TGTGCCAGCAGCTTAGGCCGGGGACAGGGCTATCAGCCCCAGCATTTT. This chain links TRBV13 with TRBJ1-5; 9 bases align to TRBD1. There are 16 residues in the CDR3. J gave up 5 bases and V 0 bases, and 5 bases lay outside the gene matches. The germline V gene encodes CDR1 PRHDT and CDR2 FYEKMQ (reference sequence).

The sample holds a few counts of this clone. This sequence joins TRBV2 and TRBJ2-7, with TRBD1 identical over 9 bases. This CDR3 contains 15 residues. Per germline, CDR1 SNHLY and CDR2 FYNNEI. J lost 4 bases, V lost 4 bases, and 8 bases had no gene match. CDR3 nucleotides: TGTGCCAGCAGTGTTGATGTGACAGGGGGTTACGAGCAGTACTTC. It translates to CASSVDVTGGYEQYF.

The gene calls are TRBV5-1 and TRBJ1-1; TRBD1 might be the D (5 bases). V was pared by 4 bases and J by 1 base, with 14 bases between. CDR3 length: 15 residues. Germline CDR1 reads SGHRS; CDR2 reads YFSETQ. The CDR3 reads CASSPTGRTNTEAFF. For the CDR3, the DNA is TGCGCCAGCAGCCCTACGGGACGGACGAACACTGAAGCTTTCTTT.

In this sample, this clone turned up once. This chain uses TRBV6-6 with TRBJ2-1; D not certain. The CDR3 extends over 15 amino acids. Germline V gene data show CDR1 as MNHNY and CDR2 as SVGAGI (reference sequence). Trimming pared 6 bases from V and 0 bases from J, leaving 12 bases between. The CDR3 nucleotides are TGTGCCAGCAGCCCCCCCTCCAACTCCTACAATGAGCAGTTCTTC. Protein sequence: CASSPPSNSYNEQFF.

The V gene is TRBV9, the J gene TRBJ1-2, with 10 nucleotides matching TRBD1. From germline, CDR1 is SGDLS and CDR2 YYNGEE. This CDR3 has 13 residues. The trim removed 3 bases at V and 4 bases at J, leaving 0 bases unmatched. Here the CDR3 reads CASSGTGGYGYTF. DNA for the CDR3: TGTGCCAGCAGCGGGACAGGGGGCTATGGCTACACCTTC.

The chain couples TRBV29-1 to TRBJ2-7; 9 bases fit TRBD2. The CDR3 is made up of 17 amino acids. Trimming cost V 6 bases and J 1 base; bases outside gene matches: 16. Germline V gives CDR1 SQVTM, CDR2 ANQGSEA. The CDR3 region is CSVGTPLGAGGSYEQYF. CDR3 sequence (DNA): TGCAGCGTCGGTACCCCCTTAGGAGCGGGGGGTTCCTACGAGCAGTACTTC.

The sample holds a few counts of this clone. This rearrangement joins TRBV6-5 to TRBJ2-7; the D gene is possibly TRBD2 (5 bases). The CDR3 runs 14 residues. V shed 2 bases and J shed 3 bases, with 11 bases lying between them. Germline assignment: CDR1 MNHEY and CDR2 SVGAGI. Written as DNA, the CDR3 is TGTGCCAGCAGTTACGGGTTCGGAGGCTACGAGCAGTACTTC. It encodes CASSYGFGGYEQYF.

The chain combines TRBV28 with TRBJ1-4; tentative D call: TRBD1 (5 bases). Per the germline V gene, CDR1 is MDHEN and CDR2 is SYDVKM. This CDR3 is built from 12 residues. The V end was cut by 6 bases, the J end by 10 bases, with 12 bases between. The CDR3 nucleotides are TGTGCCAGCAGCCTGGGAAGGGGAAAACTGTTTTTT. Translating it yields CASSLGRGKLFF.

This chain joins TRBV7-2 and TRBJ1-5; TRBD1 matches at 7 bases. Looked up from germline, CDR1 is SGHTA and CDR2 is FQGNSA. This CDR3 contains 15 residues. V shed 1 base, J shed 5 bases, and the junction held 5 bases outside the gene matches. The CDR3 region is CASSLGGTAYQPQHF. The CDR3 DNA is TGTGCCAGCAGCTTAGGCGGGACAGCTTATCAGCCCCAGCATTTT.

The genes are TRBV7-8 and TRBJ2-5; D tentatively fits TRBD1 or TRBD2 (5 bases each). This CDR3 spans 14 amino acids. Germline CDR1 reads SGHVS; CDR2 reads FQNEAQ. The V gene lost 3 bases and the J gene lost 5 bases, with 13 bases spanning the gap. CDR3 sequence: CASSFGTPRETQYF. The CDR3 bases are TGTGCCAGCAGCTTCGGGACCCCCCGGGAGACCCAGTACTTC.

In this sample, this clone turned up a few times. The V and J genes are TRBV7-2 and TRBJ1-5, with D uncertain. The V and J ends lost 8 bases and 6 bases respectively, with 11 bases between them. Germline CDR1 is SGHTA and CDR2 is FQGNSA. CDR3 length: 12 residues. The CDR3 nucleotides read TGTGCCAGCGGAGCCATTGGTCAGCCCCAGCATTTT. Translation gives CASGAIGQPQHF. Combining the CDR3 with reference TRBV7-2 and TRBJ1-5 gives the whole variable domain GAGVSQSPSNKVTEKGKDVELRCDPISGHTALYWYRQSLGQGLEFLIYFQGNSAPDKSGLPSDRFSAERTGGSVSTLTIQRTQQEDSAVYLCASGAIGQPQHFGDGTRLSIL.

Only one count was recorded for this clone. DNA of the CDR3: TGTGCCAGCAGTTTATGGGACAGAGAGACCCAGTACTTC. Translated, it gives CASSLWDRETQYF. The chain uses TRBV27 and TRBJ2-5; 7 nucleotides agree with TRBD1. V gave up 1 base and J gave up 4 bases; unmatched junction bases: 0. This CDR3 is 13 amino acids long. Germline loops: CDR1 MNHEY, CDR2 SMNVEV (reference sequence).

This sequence joins TRBV18 and TRBJ1-1; perhaps TRBD1 as D (6 bases). Germline loops: CDR1 KGHSH, CDR2 LQKENI. The CDR3 has 16 amino acids. Trimming shortened V by 6 bases and J by 0 bases, and 17 bases separated the two germline ends. CDR3 protein: CASSPLRQVMNTEAFF. The CDR3, as DNA: TGTGCCAGCTCTCCCCTCCGACAGGTGATGAACACTGAAGCTTTCTTT. Full variable domain (outside the CDR3, taken from reference TRBV18 and TRBJ1-1): NAGVMQNPRHLVRRRGQEARLRCSPMKGHSHVYWYRQLPEEGLKFMVYLQKENIIDESGMPKERFSAEFPKEGPSILRIQQVVRGDSAAYFCASSPLRQVMNTEAFFGQGTRLTVV.

Only one count was recorded for this clone. The chain combines TRBV6-5 with TRBJ1-2, with TRBD1 matching 7 bases. Germline values: CDR1 MNHEY, CDR2 SVGAGI. The CDR3 extends over 15 amino acids. With 7 bases clipped from V and 8 bases from J, the junction kept 16 bases outside the gene matches. The CDR3 reads CASTSGQGGGGGYTF. The CDR3 nucleotides are TGTGCCAGCACTTCGGGGCAGGGGGGAGGAGGAGGCTACACCTTC.

The chain links TRBV11-2 to TRBJ1-1; D is perhaps TRBD1 (6 bases). The length of the CDR3 is 14 residues. V dropped 5 bases and J dropped 1 base, with 11 bases sitting between them. Germline CDR1 is SGHAT and CDR2 is FQNNGV. DNA for the CDR3: TGTGCCAGCAGCGGATGGGGGCGGAACACTGAAGCTTTCTTT. Protein product: CASSGWGRNTEAFF.

J is TRBJ2-5 and V is TRBV7-9, with a weak D call TRBD2 (5 bases). The V and J ends lost 3 bases and 5 bases respectively, with 10 bases between them. The V gene's germline CDR1 is SEHNR and CDR2 FQNEAQ (reference sequence). This CDR3 comprises 13 residues. The CDR3 region is CASSFTSRETQYF. In nucleotides, the CDR3 is TGTGCCAGCAGCTTTACTAGTCGGGAGACCCAGTACTTC.

CDR3 in amino acids: CASSIRGWGNSPLHF. The DNA of the CDR3 is TGTGCCAGTAGTATAAGAGGATGGGGGAATTCACCCCTCCACTTT. The rearrangement joins TRBV19 to TRBJ1-6; D may be TRBD1 (5 bases). The germline V gene has CDR1 LNHDA and CDR2 SQIVND (reference sequence). The CDR3 sequence is 15 residues long. V was cut by 2 bases and J by 7 bases, with 12 bases left in between.

This rearrangement joins TRBV7-2 to TRBJ2-1, with 8 bases identical to TRBD2. The trim removed 4 bases at V and 4 bases at J, leaving 9 bases unmatched. CDR1 and CDR2 from the germline V gene are SGHTA and FQGNSA. CDR3 length: 16 amino acids. This chain's CDR3 is CASSSPRRGDYNEQFF. CDR3 bases: TGTGCCAGCAGCTCGCCTCGGCGGGGGGATTACAATGAGCAGTTCTTC. Full variable domain (missing parts from reference TRBV7-2 and TRBJ2-1): GAGVSQSPSNKVTEKGKDVELRCDPISGHTALYWYRQSLGQGLEFLIYFQGNSAPDKSGLPSDRFSAERTGGSVSTLTIQRTQQEDSAVYLCASSSPRRGDYNEQFFGPGTRLTVL.